This is a list of T cell receptor beta chains from one sample in a study of T-cell reconstitution after alpha-beta-depleted transplantation in children. Using its own MiXCR run on the PCR reads, TCRdb lists one record per CDR3 protein. The sample has about 350,000 distinct CDR3 sequences; 15% to 20% are singletons. Sequenced here: PBMCs, mostly from graft donor cells, sampled 360 days after TCRalphabeta/CD19-depleted stem cell transplant. The receptor source for this set is a male patient aged 2 to 9 who had a stem cell transplant for acute lymphoblastic leukemia, so the T cells may come from the graft donor. The CDR3 runs from the conserved cysteine through the conserved F or W. The D gene is left open where the match is weak. Clone size appears in some rows only: once, few, many, or a class for an expanded clone.

v_call	d_call	j_call	clone_size	cdr3_aa	cdr3_nt
TRBV16	NA	TRBJ2-3	few	CASSLSLATDTQYF	TGTGCCAGCAGCCTCTCCCTTGCCACAGATACGCAGTATTTT
TRBV2	NA	TRBJ2-1	NA	CACCPRLRIPYNEQFF	TGTGCCTGCTGTCCTCGACTACGGATACCCTACAATGAGCAGTTCTTC
TRBV7-9	TRBD1	TRBJ1-1	NA	CASSLVPGQGSTEAFF	TGTGCCAGCAGCTTAGTCCCGGGACAGGGGTCCACTGAAGCTTTCTTT
TRBV28	TRBD2	TRBJ2-4	NA	CASSLAGLATAKNIQYF	TGTGCCAGCAGTTTAGCGGGACTAGCCACAGCCAAAAACATTCAGTACTTC
TRBV20-1	NA	TRBJ2-7	NA	CSAGGRLAYEQYF	TGCAGTGCGGGGGGGCGACTAGCCTACGAGCAGTACTTC
TRBV10-2	NA	TRBJ2-3	few	CASTGGLDTQYF	TGCGCCAGCACCGGGGGGCTGGATACGCAGTATTTT
TRBV10-3	TRBD2	TRBJ2-1	NA	CAIRLAAYNEQFF	TGTGCCATCCGCCTAGCGGCATACAATGAGCAGTTCTTC
TRBV6-2/TRBV6-3	NA	TRBJ2-3	NA	CASSWTLTDTQYF	TGTGCCAGCAGCTGGACACTTACAGATACGCAGTATTTT
TRBV9	NA	TRBJ1-1	few	CASSARDTYTEAFF	TGTGCCAGCAGCGCAAGGGACACCTACACTGAAGCTTTCTTT
TRBV4-3	TRBD2	TRBJ2-1	NA	CASSHATRGETAFNEQFF	TGCGCCAGCAGCCACGCAACTCGGGGGGAGACGGCGTTTAATGAGCAGTTCTTC
TRBV7-2	TRBD1	TRBJ1-5	NA	CASSLEQGSNQPQHF	TGTGCCAGCAGCTTGGAACAGGGGAGCAATCAGCCCCAGCATTTT
TRBV7-2	NA	TRBJ2-5	NA	CASSLIAGLYQETQYF	TGTGCCAGCAGCTTGATCGCGGGGTTGTACCAAGAGACCCAGTACTTC
TRBV7-7	NA	TRBJ2-5	few	CASSLGAGKTQYF	TGTGCTAGCAGCTTAGGGGCGGGGAAGACCCAGTACTTC
TRBV4-3	TRBD1	TRBJ2-3	NA	CASSQIGTGTTDTQYF	TGCGCCAGCAGCCAAATCGGGACAGGGACCACAGATACGCAGTATTTT
TRBV7-8	NA	TRBJ2-1	few	CASSFVSRSNEQFF	TGTGCCAGCAGCTTTGTAAGCCGGAGCAATGAGCAGTTCTTC
TRBV3-1	TRBD1	TRBJ2-7	NA	CASSQTTTGASSYEQYF	TGTGCCAGCAGCCAAACGACGACAGGGGCTAGCTCCTACGAGCAGTACTTC
TRBV7-7	NA	TRBJ2-1	NA	CASSLVAGVDNEQFF	TGTGCTAGCAGCTTAGTGGCAGGGGTGGACAATGAGCAGTTCTTC
TRBV18	NA	TRBJ2-5	NA	CASSPLDRELRETQYF	TGTGCCAGCTCACCACTGGACCGGGAGCTTCGGGAGACCCAGTACTTC
TRBV9	NA	TRBJ2-6	once	CASSVHELTGANVLTF	TGTGCCAGCAGCGTACACGAGCTCACTGGGGCCAACGTCCTGACTTTC
TRBV4-1	TRBD1	TRBJ1-6	NA	CASSQKPGQGATSPLHF	TGCGCCAGCAGCCAAAAACCCGGACAGGGGGCGACTTCACCCCTCCACTTT
TRBV6-2/TRBV6-3	NA	TRBJ1-5	NA	CASSYVRGNQPQHF	TGTGCCAGCAGTTATGTTAGGGGTAATCAGCCCCAGCATTTT
TRBV5-1	NA	TRBJ2-1	few	CASSFTVNLLTYNEQFF	TGCGCCAGCAGCTTCACTGTAAATTTACTGACATACAATGAGCAGTTCTTC
TRBV7-9	TRBD2	TRBJ2-1	NA	CASSHRLAVYNEQFF	TGTGCCAGCAGCCACCGACTAGCGGTTTACAATGAGCAGTTCTTC
TRBV9	TRBD1	TRBJ2-2	few	CASSPLDRVNTGELFF	TGTGCCAGCAGCCCACTCGACAGGGTGAACACCGGGGAGCTGTTTTTT
TRBV7-2	TRBD2	TRBJ2-1	NA	CASSSSGLRGDEQFF	TGTGCCAGCAGCTCTAGCGGCCTGAGAGGGGATGAGCAGTTCTTC
TRBV6-2/TRBV6-3	NA	TRBJ2-7	NA	CASTYEGAVHEQYF	TGTGCCAGCACCTATGAGGGAGCAGTCCACGAGCAGTACTTC
TRBV10-3	NA	TRBJ2-6	many	CAISYSAGANVLTF	TGTGCCATCAGCTATAGCGCGGGGGCCAACGTCCTGACTTTC
TRBV12-3/TRBV12-4	TRBD2	TRBJ2-5	many	CASSPLPAGGETQYF	TGTGCCAGCAGTCCCTTACCAGCGGGAGGAGAGACCCAGTACTTC
TRBV29-1	TRBD2	TRBJ2-3	NA	CSVGSGSTDTQYF	TGCAGCGTTGGTAGCGGGAGCACAGATACGCAGTATTTT
TRBV15	TRBD2	TRBJ2-3	NA	CATSRGGGTDTQYF	TGTGCCACCAGCAGAGGGGGGGGAACAGATACGCAGTATTTT
TRBV20-1	TRBD1	TRBJ1-4	NA	CSAAYLRGGEKLFF	TGCAGTGCTGCCTACCTCAGGGGGGGTGAAAAACTGTTTTTT
TRBV4-3	NA	TRBJ2-3	many	CASSSWGAADTQYF	TGCGCCAGCAGCTCCTGGGGGGCAGCAGATACGCAGTATTTT
TRBV4-2	NA	TRBJ2-5	NA	CASSQDVFRKVRFAETQYF	TGTGCCAGCAGCCAAGACGTTTTCCGTAAGGTCAGATTTGCAGAGACCCAGTACTTC
TRBV11-1	TRBD2	TRBJ2-7	many	CASSLSSSSGRLEGWEQYF	TGTGCCAGCAGCTTATCGTCTTCTAGCGGGAGGCTCGAAGGTTGGGAGCAGTACTTC
TRBV5-1	NA	TRBJ1-2	NA	CASSQREHYGYTF	TGCGCCAGCTCCCAGCGGGAACACTATGGCTACACCTTC
TRBV28	NA	TRBJ2-7	NA	CASSFVPQETLENEQYF	TGTGCCAGCAGTTTCGTCCCCCAGGAAACGCTTGAGAACGAGCAGTACTTC
TRBV6-1	TRBD1	TRBJ1-1	few	CASTRDRSMNTEAFF	TGTGCCAGCACGAGGGACAGATCCATGAACACTGAAGCTTTCTTT
TRBV4-1	NA	TRBJ1-4	NA	CASNQEGVGSTNEKLFF	TGCGCCAGCAATCAAGAGGGGGTCGGTTCGACTAATGAAAAACTGTTTTTT
TRBV5-1	NA	TRBJ2-1	NA	CASSLRVDEQFF	TGCGCCAGCAGCTTGAGGGTCGATGAGCAGTTCTTC
TRBV20-1	NA	TRBJ2-7	NA	CSATTRDTHYEQYF	TGCAGTGCTACGACCCGGGACACCCACTACGAGCAGTACTTC
TRBV29-1	TRBD2	TRBJ2-5	few	CSVKSRGGVGETQYF	TGCAGCGTCAAATCCCGGGGGGGCGTTGGAGAGACCCAGTACTTC
TRBV20-1	NA	TRBJ2-2	NA	CSALGLPNTGELFF	TGCAGTGCGCTGGGACTTCCCAACACCGGGGAGCTGTTTTTT
TRBV4-2	TRBD2	TRBJ2-1	NA	CASSHTPFSGRGDEQFF	TGTGCCAGCAGCCACACGCCCTTTAGCGGGAGAGGCGATGAGCAGTTCTTC
TRBV4-1	TRBD2	TRBJ2-3	few	CASSQEEGGRSADTQYF	TGCGCCAGCAGCCAAGAAGAAGGCGGGAGGTCCGCAGATACGCAGTATTTT
TRBV5-1	TRBD2	TRBJ2-2	NA	CASRASGRIDTGELFF	TGCGCCAGCAGGGCTAGCGGGAGGATAGACACCGGGGAGCTGTTTTTT
TRBV4-1	TRBD1	TRBJ2-7	many	CASSQRETGAGHYEQYF	TGCGCCAGCAGCCAACGCGAGACAGGGGCGGGCCACTACGAGCAGTACTTC